The following is a T cell receptor (beta chain) sequence with its context. What it recognizes is unknown. In germline, CDR1 is MNHEY, CDR2 SMNVEV (reference sequence). CDR3 length: 14 amino acids. Deletions cut 2 bases from V and 2 bases from J, with 10 bases between. The record originates from a study of T cell repertoires in breast cancer. Turning to the study itself: Approximately 10 reads per input cell, around 500,000 sequences per sample, on average. Overall study findings and caveats: Eight TRBV7 primers may have caused mispriming bias toward TRBV7 in shared TCRs.

Unpaired genes were suppressed by blocking oligonucleotides during a second nested PCR. TCRdb re-derived calls from the emulsion pairing reads in MiXCR, one entry per CDR3 protein. The sample holds about 40,000 distinct CDR3 sequences, 45% to 50% seen once. Primers covering all TCR V genes were used in emulsion RT-PCR on CD8+ T cells. This chain joins TRBV27 and TRBJ2-7; no clear D gene. Sequenced sample: CD8+ T cells. This sequence was found in a pool of human donors with breast cancer or a healthy control (not recorded which). CDR3 sequence reads: CASSLQNNPYEQYF. The CDR3 DNA is TGTGCCAGCAGTTTACAGAACAACCCCTACGAGCAGTACTTC.